The clone carrying this T cell receptor beta chain has just one count. Per the study methods: Reference gene primer amplification in the assay estimated nucleated cell counts. TCRdb's copy holds only in-frame clones and misses some; the assay was immunoSEQ multiplex PCR. V and J calls and clone size are those listed in that table; D and trimming were worked out from the DNA. The sample holds roughly 53,000 clones; 85% to 90% are singletons and the top ten take 2.1%. This sample stems from a study of blood T cell repertoires in COVID-19. About the study: T cells, B-cell-depleted T cells, or PBMCs supplied cDNA or gDNA.

The CDR3 has 14 amino acids. V was clipped by 6 bases and J by 1 base, with 12 bases between them. Germline V lookup: CDR1 SGHTA, CDR2 FQGTGA. Seattle researchers signed up patients amid active infection and tracked them longitudinally. V is TRBV7-3 and J is TRBJ1-1, with D tentatively TRBD1 (6 bases). Sequencing was performed on peripheral blood. The clonotype was recovered from a woman over 75 with COVID-19, enrolled during active disease. This CDR3 reads CASRLTGPNTEAFF. CDR3 nucleotide sequence: TGTGCCAGCAGACTGACAGGACCGAACACTGAAGCTTTCTTT.